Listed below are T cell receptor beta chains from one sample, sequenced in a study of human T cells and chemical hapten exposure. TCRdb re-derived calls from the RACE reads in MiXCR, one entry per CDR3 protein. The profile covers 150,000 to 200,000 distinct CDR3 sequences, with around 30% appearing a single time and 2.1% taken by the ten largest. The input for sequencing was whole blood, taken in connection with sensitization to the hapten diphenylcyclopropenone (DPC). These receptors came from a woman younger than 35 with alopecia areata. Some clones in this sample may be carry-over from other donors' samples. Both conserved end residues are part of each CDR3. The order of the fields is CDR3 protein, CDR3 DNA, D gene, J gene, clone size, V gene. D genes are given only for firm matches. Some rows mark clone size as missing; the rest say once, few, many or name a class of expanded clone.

cdr3_aa: CASSHQRGTTDTQYF
cdr3_nt: TGTGCCAGCAGCCACCAGCGGGGGACCACAGATACGCAGTATTTT
d_call: TRBD2
j_call: TRBJ2-3
clone_size: few
v_call: TRBV3-1

cdr3_aa: CSASDRGLNQPQHF
cdr3_nt: TGCAGTGCTAGCGACAGGGGGCTCAATCAGCCCCAGCATTTT
d_call: TRBD1
j_call: TRBJ1-5
clone_size: few
v_call: TRBV20-1

cdr3_aa: CATSRVRATGELFF
cdr3_nt: TGTGCCACCAGCAGAGTCAGGGCCACCGGGGAGCTGTTTTTT
d_call: -
j_call: TRBJ2-2
clone_size: -
v_call: TRBV15

cdr3_aa: CASSQPSGYEQYF
cdr3_nt: TGTGCCAGCAGCCAACCTAGCGGCTACGAGCAGTACTTC
d_call: TRBD2
j_call: TRBJ2-7
clone_size: many
v_call: TRBV4-2

cdr3_aa: CASSQTQIAKNIQYF
cdr3_nt: TGTGCCAGCAGCCAGACCCAGATAGCCAAAAACATTCAGTACTTC
d_call: -
j_call: TRBJ2-4
clone_size: few
v_call: TRBV3-1

cdr3_aa: CASSFSRHYGYTF
cdr3_nt: TGTGCCAGCAGCTTTAGCAGACACTATGGCTACACCTTC
d_call: -
j_call: TRBJ1-2
clone_size: -
v_call: TRBV5-6

cdr3_aa: CSASETSGQKTQYF
cdr3_nt: TGCAGTGCTAGTGAGACTAGCGGACAGAAGACCCAGTACTTC
d_call: TRBD2
j_call: TRBJ2-5
clone_size: few
v_call: TRBV20-1

cdr3_aa: CSVEDPPHGYTF
cdr3_nt: TGCAGCGTTGAAGATCCTCCCCATGGCTACACCTTC
d_call: -
j_call: TRBJ1-2
clone_size: few
v_call: TRBV29-1

cdr3_aa: CASSVGGVYQETQYF
cdr3_nt: TGTGCCAGCAGCGTAGGAGGAGTATACCAAGAGACCCAGTACTTC
d_call: -
j_call: TRBJ2-5
clone_size: many
v_call: TRBV9

cdr3_aa: CASRDRIYYGYTF
cdr3_nt: TGTGCCAGCAGAGACAGGATTTATTATGGCTACACCTTC
d_call: -
j_call: TRBJ1-2
clone_size: -
v_call: TRBV7-2